This is a list of T cell receptor beta chains from one sample in a study of T cells in Graves' hyperthyroidism and ophthalmopathy. TCRdb re-called the multiplex PCR reads with MiXCR, one entry per CDR3 protein. The sample yields some 92,000 distinct CDR3 sequences, 35% to 45% seen once. The sample consisted of peripheral blood or thyroid tissue (not recorded which). These receptors originate from a woman aged 25 to 45 with Graves' hyperthyroidism. Each CDR3 is given with its conserved first and last residue. The D gene is left open where the match is weak. For some rows the clone size is stated as once, few or many, or as a class when expanded; others skip it.

j_call	d_call	v_call	clone_size	cdr3_aa	cdr3_nt
TRBJ2-7	-	TRBV13	many	CASSHRRAAVSYEQYF	TGTGCCAGCAGCCACCGACGGGCTGCGGTCTCCTACGAGCAGTACTTC
TRBJ1-5	TRBD1	TRBV20-1	few	CSAQEDRGNQPQHF	TGCAGTGCTCAGGAGGACAGGGGGAATCAGCCCCAGCATTTT
TRBJ1-2	-	TRBV15	many	CATSRDLPGGYTF	TGTGCCACCAGCAGAGATCTCCCAGGCGGCTACACCTTC
TRBJ2-5	-	TRBV15	-	CATSRAGETQYF	TGTGCCACCAGCAGGGCGGGAGAGACCCAGTACTTC
TRBJ1-2	-	TRBV9	many	CASSLSSQGSWGYTF	TGTGCCAGCAGCCTTAGCTCACAGGGCTCGTGGGGCTACACCTTC
TRBJ1-5	TRBD1	TRBV7-2	many	CASSPGQGAGQPQHF	TGTGCCAGCAGCCCGGGACAGGGGGCGGGACAGCCCCAGCATTTT
TRBJ2-7	-	TRBV7-8	-	CASSPPGTQSSYEQYF	TGTGCCAGCAGCCCCCCCGGGACTCAGAGCTCCTACGAGCAGTACTTC
TRBJ1-2	-	TRBV25-1	-	CASREHSSYGYTF	TGTGCCAGCAGAGAGCACAGCAGCTATGGCTACACCTTC
TRBJ2-2	-	TRBV4-2	many	CASSPAATGELFF	TGTGCCAGCAGCCCAGCGGCCACCGGGGAGCTGTTTTTT
TRBJ2-2	-	TRBV7-9	many	CASSLERPTISDTGELFF	TGTGCCAGCAGCTTAGAAAGGCCCACCATTTCAGACACCGGGGAGCTGTTTTTT
TRBJ2-5	-	TRBV15	-	CATSGGTETQYF	TGTGCCACCAGCGGCGGGACCGAGACCCAGTACTTC
TRBJ1-5	TRBD1	TRBV19	-	CASRTGGQNQPQHF	TGTGCCAGTAGGACAGGGGGACAGAATCAGCCCCAGCATTTT
TRBJ1-2	-	TRBV13	many	CASSLRGFTHYGYTF	TGTGCCAGCAGCCTTCGGGGCTTTACCCACTATGGCTACACCTTC
TRBJ2-2	-	TRBV14	many	CASSQERVNTGELFF	TGTGCCAGCAGCCAAGAACGGGTGAACACCGGGGAGCTGTTTTTT
TRBJ1-1	-	TRBV11-2	many	CASSALMRNTEAFF	TGTGCCAGCAGCGCCTTGATGAGGAACACTGAAGCTTTCTTT
TRBJ2-5	TRBD2	TRBV7-8	-	CASTDETSGIEETQYF	TGTGCCAGCACCGATGAGACTAGCGGGATAGAAGAGACCCAGTACTTC
TRBJ2-5	TRBD1	TRBV6-6	many	CASSYRGRKTQYF	TGTGCCAGCAGCTACAGGGGGAGAAAGACCCAGTACTTC
TRBJ1-6	-	TRBV5-1	many	CASSSHSWGGQYNSPLHF	TGCGCCAGCAGCTCACACTCGTGGGGTGGACAGTATAATTCACCCCTCCACTTT
TRBJ1-1	TRBD1	TRBV15	few	CATSSVHPGGTEAFF	TGTGCCACCAGCAGCGTCCATCCAGGGGGCACTGAAGCTTTCTTT
TRBJ1-3	-	TRBV7-8	-	CASSLVRGSPGNTIYF	TGTGCCAGCAGCTTAGTCCGTGGAAGCCCTGGAAACACCATATATTTT
TRBJ1-2	TRBD1	TRBV28	many	CASSLGTGANGYTF	TGTGCCAGCAGTTTAGGGACAGGGGCGAATGGCTACACCTTC
TRBJ1-2	-	TRBV7-2	many	CASSLTRRTYYGYTF	TGTGCCAGCAGCTTAACCAGACGGACATACTATGGCTACACCTTC
TRBJ2-7	-	TRBV7-9	many	CASSLDASWQYF	TGTGCCAGCAGCTTAGATGCGAGTTGGCAGTACTTC
TRBJ2-7	-	TRBV2	-	CAGRPGDEQYF	TGTGCCGGCAGGCCCGGGGACGAGCAGTACTTC
TRBJ1-6	-	TRBV19	-	CASRNFDWNSPLHF	TGTGCCAGTAGGAACTTTGACTGGAATTCACCCCTCCACTTT
TRBJ2-3	-	TRBV28	-	CASSSLWGTQYF	TGTGCCAGCAGTTCACTCTGGGGTACGCAGTATTTT
TRBJ2-2	TRBD1	TRBV20-1	many	CSAETGEYTGELFF	TGCAGTGCAGAAACAGGGGAATACACCGGGGAGCTGTTTTTT
TRBJ2-2	TRBD1	TRBV19	-	CASSIPAGGNTGELFF	TGTGCCAGTAGTATTCCCGCAGGGGGCAACACCGGGGAGCTGTTTTTT
TRBJ2-7	-	TRBV9	many	CASSVGVERKPYEQYF	TGTGCCAGCAGCGTAGGGGTCGAGCGGAAACCCTACGAGCAGTACTTC
TRBJ1-4	-	TRBV6-1	many	CASSDQAFNEKLFF	TGTGCCAGCAGTGACCAGGCCTTCAATGAAAAACTGTTTTTT
TRBJ2-7	-	TRBV11-2	-	CASSPQGRGYNEQYF	TGTGCCAGCAGCCCCCAGGGCAGGGGATATAACGAGCAGTACTTC
TRBJ2-7	-	TRBV7-2	many	CASSKQGWGGATYEQYF	TGTGCCAGCAGCAAACAGGGTTGGGGCGGGGCAACCTACGAGCAGTACTTC
TRBJ2-2	TRBD2	TRBV5-1	-	CASRTSGAGELFF	TGCGCCAGCAGGACTAGCGGAGCCGGGGAGCTGTTTTTT
TRBJ2-5	-	TRBV9	-	CASGRGETQYF	TGTGCCAGCGGGAGAGGAGAGACCCAGTACTTC
TRBJ1-6	-	TRBV7-3	-	CASGDGDSPLHF	TGTGCCAGCGGGGACGGGGATTCACCCCTCCACTTT
TRBJ1-5	TRBD1	TRBV5-4	many	CASSMDRGSDQPQHF	TGTGCCAGCAGTATGGACAGGGGATCCGATCAGCCCCAGCATTTT
TRBJ1-4	-	TRBV28	many	CASSLSRREKLFF	TGTGCCAGCAGTTTATCCCGACGTGAAAAACTGTTTTTT
TRBJ2-7	TRBD2	TRBV7-8	few	CARDQRGTYEQYF	TGTGCTAGAGATCAGCGGGGGACTTACGAGCAGTACTTC